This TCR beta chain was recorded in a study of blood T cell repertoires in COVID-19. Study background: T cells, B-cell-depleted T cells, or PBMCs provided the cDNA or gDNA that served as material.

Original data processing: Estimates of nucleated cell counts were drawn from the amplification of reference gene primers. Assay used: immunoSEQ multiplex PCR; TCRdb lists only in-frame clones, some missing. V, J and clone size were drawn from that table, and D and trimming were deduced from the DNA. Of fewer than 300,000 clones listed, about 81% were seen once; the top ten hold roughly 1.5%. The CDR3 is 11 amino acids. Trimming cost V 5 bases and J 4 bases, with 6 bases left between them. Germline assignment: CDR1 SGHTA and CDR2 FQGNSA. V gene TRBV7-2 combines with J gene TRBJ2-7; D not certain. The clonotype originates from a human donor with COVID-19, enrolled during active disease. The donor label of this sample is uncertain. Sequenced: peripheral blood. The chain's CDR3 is CASSPQYEQYF. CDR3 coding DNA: TGTGCCAGCAGCCCACAATACGAGCAGTACTTC.